Each of the 8 T cell receptor beta chains below was sequenced from the same sample in a study of blood T cells in healthy people across ages (dated by TCRdb to the mid-2010s). Receptor amplification or capture employed 5' RACE. TCRdb lists the instrument as Illumina HiSeq 2500. A second roughly 6 to 12 cycle PCR used a sample-barcoded 5' primer and a J-beta primer mix. The public reads were reanalyzed by TCRdb: fastp trimming at Q25, MiXCR alignment, in-frame beta chains only. Each entry merges the rows of one CDR3 protein and shows their most common DNA and genes. This sample comprises roughly 800,000 distinct CDR3 sequences, about a quarter of them detected only once. 2.5% to 3.5% of the sample comes from the top ten. The same specimen was also included in a second study, on T cells of mothers and their children.

The sequencing input was blood. These TCRs come from a boy aged 10-17 years in good health.

This clonotype turned up a few times. The rearrangement joins TRBV3-1 to TRBJ1-4; 11 nucleotides agree with TRBD1. Germline V gene lookup returns CDR1 LGHDT and CDR2 YNNKEL (reference sequence). There are 16 residues in the CDR3. The trim removed 0 bases at V and 5 bases at J, leaving 2 bases unmatched. The CDR3: CASSQERDRGNEKLFF. DNA of the CDR3: TGTGCCAGCAGCCAAGAACGGGACAGGGGGAATGAAAAACTGTTTTTT.

The table lists this clonotype with a few counts. This chain connects TRBV28 to TRBJ2-1; 9 bases are a match to TRBD1. Trimming cost V 8 bases and J 9 bases; bases outside gene matches: 8. Per the germline V gene, CDR1 is MDHEN and CDR2 is SYDVKM. The CDR3 covers 13 residues. The chain's CDR3 is CASGGTGYSEQFF. The CDR3 DNA reads TGTGCCAGCGGCGGGACAGGGTATAGTGAGCAGTTCTTC.

This clonotype came up a few times. V and J are TRBV18 and TRBJ2-5, with D perhaps TRBD2 (5 bases). Trimming left V 3 bases short and J 0 bases short, with 14 bases between. Germline V gives CDR1 KGHSH, CDR2 LQKENI. The CDR3 sequence is 16 residues long. The chain's CDR3 is CASSPSLVMYQETQYF. The CDR3 nucleotides read TGTGCCAGCTCACCTTCACTAGTGATGTACCAAGAGACCCAGTACTTC.

V usage is TRBV2 and J usage is TRBJ1-5; 8 bases agree with TRBD1. Per germline, CDR1 SNHLY and CDR2 FYNNEI. The CDR3 extends over 14 amino acids. The V and J ends lost 7 bases and 4 bases, in that order; junction bases with no gene match: 6. The CDR3 sequence is CASIFDRGNQPQHF. DNA of the CDR3: TGTGCCAGCATCTTCGACAGGGGAAATCAGCCCCAGCATTTT.

Points on this clonotype: One end of the junction does not line up with germline, which may come from a read error. The chain employs TRBV12-3 or TRBV12-4 and TRBJ2-5, with D possibly TRBD2 on 5 matching bases. Near its end, the DNA agrees better with TRBJ2-1, so the J call may be wrong. This CDR3 spans 13 amino acids. The CDR3 DNA sequence: TGTGCCCGCAGTTTAGAGGGTATGAATGAGCAGTTCTTC. Residues: CARSLEGMNEQFF.

This rearrangement joins TRBV15 to TRBJ2-5; the D is unclear. TRBJ2-1 matches the DNA end more closely, so the J call is doubtful. The CDR3 consists of 14 residues. Germline CDR1 LNHNV, CDR2 YYDKDF (reference sequence). CDR3 residues: CATSRPEATNEQFF. In nucleotides, the CDR3 is TGTGCCACCAGCAGACCCGAAGCGACTAATGAGCAGTTCTTC.

This chain connects TRBV6-1 to TRBJ2-3, with D perhaps assigned TRBD1 or TRBD2 (6 bases each). Germline CDR1 is MNHNS and CDR2 is SASEGT. V was cut by 6 bases and J by 6 bases, with 22 bases left in between. CDR3 length: 16 amino acids. The CDR3 nucleotides read TGTGCCAGCAGAACGAGTGGGGGGCAGGGCATCGATACGCAGTATTTT. Protein sequence: CASRTSGGQGIDTQYF.

The chain joins TRBV7-6 to TRBJ1-1, with a possible D match to TRBD1 (6 bases). Germline V CDR1 and CDR2: SGHVS, FNYEAQ. Trimming took off 5 bases at V and 5 bases at J, with 15 bases between the two ends. The CDR3 spans 14 residues. As DNA, the CDR3 is TGTGCCAGCAGCCCCGGGACATTAGGGACTGAAGCTTTCTTT. Translating it yields CASSPGTLGTEAFF.